Listed here are 22 T cell receptor beta chains from one sample, sequenced in a study of control samples from healthy donors and cancer patients. Libraries were prepared by immunoSEQ multiplex PCR; TCRdb keeps only in-frame clonotypes and omits some of them. The sample yields 150,000 to 200,000 clones, about 90% seen once. Sequencing input: blood. The receptors derive from a woman between 25 and 40 years old in good health.

The chain combines TRBV6-5 with TRBJ2-1; D gene ambiguous. There are 12 residues in the CDR3. The ends were cut back, 7 bases at V and 11 bases at J, with 15 bases in the middle. Germline V gene data show CDR1 as MNHEY and CDR2 as SVGAGI. CDR3 sequence reads: CASIISGYKQFF. DNA of the CDR3: TGTGCCAGCATTATCTCTGGTTATAAGCAGTTCTTC.

This clone came up a few times. V gene TRBV7-8 combines with J gene TRBJ1-5; TRBD1 agrees at 9 bases. The CDR3 is 15 amino acids. V gave up 6 bases and J gave up 4 bases; unmatched junction bases: 7. The germline V gene has CDR1 SGHVS and CDR2 FQNEAQ. The CDR3, as DNA: TGTGCCAGCAGTTATACAGGGGGCACAAATCAGCCCCAGCATTTT. It is translated as CASSYTGGTNQPQHF.

This rearrangement joins TRBV29-1 to TRBJ2-2, with 7 positions matching TRBD1. V dropped 4 bases and J dropped 4; count of bases not matched to a gene: 3. The CDR3 is 13 amino acids. Germline CDR1 is SQVTM and CDR2 is ANQGSEA. The CDR3 sequence is CSVGKGATGELFF. The CDR3 nucleotides are TGCAGCGTTGGAAAGGGGGCCACCGGGGAGCTGTTTTTT.

This sequence joins TRBV6-5 and TRBJ2-7; D tentatively reads TRBD1 or TRBD2 (5 bases each). V was pared by 4 bases and J by 4 bases, with 20 bases between. Looked up from germline, CDR1 is MNHEY and CDR2 is SVGAGI. The CDR3 is 16 residues long. The CDR3 region is CASSSTTDTGEYEQYF. The CDR3 nucleotides read TGTGCCAGCAGTTCGACGACGGACACTGGGGAGTACGAGCAGTACTTC.

This rearrangement joins TRBV21-1 to TRBJ2-1; the DNA was not used to check the table's D call, TRBD1. TRBV21-1 is recorded as a pseudogene. The CDR3 is 12 residues long. CDR3 nucleotide sequence: TGTGCCAGCAGCAAAGTAATCAGTGAGCAGTTCTTC. Translated, it gives CASSKVISEQFF.

The rearrangement links TRBV27 to TRBJ1-5; tentative D call: TRBD1 (5 bases). In germline, CDR1 is MNHEY, CDR2 SMNVEV (reference sequence). The CDR3 sequence is 16 residues long. V was cut by 3 bases and J by 0 bases, with 12 bases left in between. CDR3: CASSLTASYSNQPQHF. The CDR3 nucleotides read TGTGCCAGCAGTTTGACAGCCTCTTATAGCAATCAGCCCCAGCATTTT.

This chain links TRBV25-1 with TRBJ2-3; TRBD1 aligns across 7 bases. The CDR3 is made up of 15 amino acids. The germline CDR1 and CDR2 sequences are MGHDK and SYGVNS. Losses at the gene ends were 4 bases for V and 2 bases for J; bases not matched to a gene: 6. The CDR3 DNA is TGTGCCAGCAGTGCGTGGACAGGCTACACAGATACGCAGTATTTT. It translates to CASSAWTGYTDTQYF.

This sequence joins TRBV30 and TRBJ2-7, with 8 bases lining up with TRBD2. The V gene's germline CDR1 is GTSNPN and CDR2 SVGIG (reference sequence). This CDR3 is 15 amino acids long. The V and J ends lost 0 bases and 3 bases, in that order; junction bases with no gene match: 7. This CDR3 is CAWSVSGGRDYEQYV. For the CDR3, the DNA is TGTGCCTGGAGTGTAAGCGGGGGCCGAGACTACGAGCAGTACGTC.

The chain combines TRBV5-1 with TRBJ2-2, with 12 bases lining up with TRBD1. The V gene end was trimmed by 5 bases and the J gene end by 6 bases; junction bases not matched to a gene: 2. The CDR3 is made up of 14 amino acids. Germline lookup yields CDR1 SGHRS and CDR2 YFSETQ. The CDR3 coding sequence is TGCGCCAGCAGAAGGGACAGGGGGCCCGGGGAGCTGTTTTTT. Protein product: CASRRDRGPGELFF.

The rearrangement links TRBV28 to TRBJ1-4; no definite D call. This CDR3 is 13 amino acids long. Germline assignment: CDR1 MDHEN and CDR2 SYDVKM. Between the trimmed V and J ends, which lost 3 bases and 10 bases, there was a span of 12 bases. The CDR3 DNA sequence: TGTGCCAGCAGTTTGGGCAGGCCAGGAAAACTGTTTTTT. This gives the protein CASSLGRPGKLFF.

The chain links TRBV20-1 to TRBJ1-5, with D perhaps TRBD1 (5 bases). The CDR3 runs 14 residues. The germline V and J ends were trimmed by 3 bases and 6 bases, with 15 bases remaining between them. From germline, CDR1 is DFQATT and CDR2 SNEGSKA (reference sequence). The CDR3 spells CSASRARVSQPQHF. In DNA form, the CDR3 reads TGCAGTGCTAGTCGGGCCAGGGTGAGTCAGCCCCAGCATTTT.

This clone has just a few counts. V gene TRBV7-9 combines with J gene TRBJ1-5; D gene uncertain. The CDR3 consists of 14 residues. CDR1 is SEHNR, CDR2 FQNEAQ, per germline (reference sequence). V lost 5 bases and J 3 bases, leaving 11 bases between the germline ends. This chain's CDR3 is CASSRTGFNQPQHF. DNA of the CDR3: TGTGCCAGCAGCAGGACGGGATTCAATCAGCCCCAGCATTTT.

The chain recombines TRBV28 with TRBJ1-4; TRBD1 matches 7 bases. The CDR3 is 15 amino acids. Unmatched junction bases numbered 9, after V lost 4 bases and J lost 7 bases. Germline V gene lookup returns CDR1 MDHEN and CDR2 SYDVKM. CDR3 in amino acids: CASSSTGDKGEKLFF. CDR3 DNA sequence: TGTGCCAGCAGTTCAACAGGGGATAAGGGTGAAAAACTGTTTTTT.

This sequence joins TRBV27 and TRBJ1-2; TRBD1 is a possible D gene (5 bases). V dropped 3 bases and J dropped 8 bases, with 19 bases sitting between them. CDR1 MNHEY and CDR2 SMNVEV come from the germline V gene (reference sequence). The length of the CDR3 is 15 residues. The CDR3 nucleotides are TGTGCCAGCAGTTTTTCGGGACCCCTGACATTCGGCTACACCTTC. Its protein is CASSFSGPLTFGYTF.

In its sample, this clone was seen once. The gene calls are TRBV5-5 and TRBJ2-4; weak D call: TRBD1 (5 bases). There are 15 residues in the CDR3. Germline V gene data show CDR1 as SGHKS and CDR2 as YYEKEE (reference sequence). V shed 0 bases and J shed 7 bases, with 14 bases lying between them. CDR3 bases: TGTGCCAGCAGCTTGGCCTTTCAGGGAATCAACATTCAGTACTTC. Translation: CASSLAFQGINIQYF.

The V gene is TRBV10-3, the J gene TRBJ1-2, with a tentative D call TRBD1 (5 bases). Per germline, CDR1 ENHRY and CDR2 SYGVKD. This CDR3 has 15 residues. The V and J ends lost 3 bases and 9 bases respectively, with 20 bases between them. Written as DNA, the CDR3 is TGTGCCATCAGTGATACCCGAACGCAGGGTACAAGCTACACCTTC. This codes for CAISDTRTQGTSYTF.

The chain uses TRBV28 and TRBJ2-4; D is unclear. Germline CDR1 is MDHEN and CDR2 is SYDVKM. V lost 2 bases and J lost 3, with 5 bases in between. CDR3 length equals 13 residues. This CDR3 reads CASSLGGKNIQYF. DNA for the CDR3: TGTGCCAGCAGTTTAGGTGGCAAAAACATTCAGTACTTC. The full variable domain, completed using reference TRBV28 and TRBJ2-4, is DVKVTQSSRYLVKRTGEKVFLECVQDMDHENMFWYRQDPGLGLRLIYFSYDVKMKEKGDIPEGYSVSREKKERFSLILESASTNQTSMYLCASSLGGKNIQYFGAGTRLSVL.

The rearrangement joins TRBV2 to TRBJ2-7, with D tentatively TRBD2 (6 bases). V was pared by 5 bases and J by 0 bases, with 11 bases between. Germline CDR1 reads SNHLY; CDR2 reads FYNNEI. CDR3 length: 14 residues. CDR3 DNA sequence: TGTGCCAGCAGTCGAGGAGGGTTCTCCTACGAGCAGTACGTC. As protein: CASSRGGFSYEQYV.

This chain joins TRBV6-1 and TRBJ2-7; D call uncertain. The germline CDR1 and CDR2 sequences are MNHNS and SASEGT. V was pared by 1 base and J by 1 base, with 11 bases between. CDR3 length equals 15 residues. CDR3 protein: CASSEGLHRSYEQYF. Written as DNA, the CDR3 is TGTGCCAGCAGTGAAGGGCTTCACAGATCCTACGAGCAGTACTTC.

This rearrangement joins TRBV27 to TRBJ2-5; 8 bases map to TRBD1. The CDR3 runs to 17 residues. V lost 7 bases and J lost 5; bases outside the gene matches: 18. CDR1 MNHEY and CDR2 SMNVEV come from the germline V gene (reference sequence). CDR3 nucleotide sequence: TGTGCCAGCATCACGGTTGGGAGGACGTGGACAGGGGAGACCCAGTACTTC. It specifies CASITVGRTWTGETQYF.

The J gene is TRBJ2-5, the V gene TRBV11-2, with D unclear. The germline V and J ends were trimmed by 0 bases and 3 bases, with 8 bases remaining between them. There are 14 residues in the CDR3. Germline V lookup: CDR1 SGHAT, CDR2 FQNNGV. This chain's CDR3 is CASSLDWAEETQYF. CDR3 sequence (DNA): TGTGCCAGCAGCTTAGATTGGGCAGAAGAGACCCAGTACTTC.

The chain uses TRBV6-6 and TRBJ2-1, with TRBD1 matching over 9 bases. This CDR3 has 16 residues. With V trimmed by 7 bases and J by 7 bases, 14 bases remained unmatched. Germline CDR1 is MNHNY and CDR2 is SVGAGI (reference sequence). CDR3 in DNA: TGTGCCAGCAACCCGCGTTCGGACAGGGGTGGTAATGAGCAGTTCTTC. It encodes CASNPRSDRGGNEQFF.